The rows below give T cell receptor beta chains drawn from one sample of a study of blood T cell repertoires in COVID-19. Some clones are missing from TCRdb's copy, which holds only in-frame ones; the method was immunoSEQ multiplex PCR. The sample lists over 100,000 clones; 86% were seen once. The specimen sequenced was peripheral blood. The receptors shown here come from a man between 40 and 49 years old with acute or convalescent COVID-19. Each CDR3 is given with its conserved first and last residue. The order of the fields is J gene, V gene, clone size, D gene, CDR3 protein, CDR3 DNA. The D gene is left open where the match is weak. Clone size appears in some rows only: once, few, many, or a class for an expanded clone.

J gene: TRBJ1-1
V gene: TRBV7-9
clone size: NA
D gene: TRBD1
CDR3 protein: CASSLALRDRGPVEAFF
CDR3 DNA: TGTGCCAGCAGCCTAGCCCTCCGGGACAGGGGGCCGGTTGAAGCTTTCTTT

J gene: TRBJ2-7
V gene: TRBV21-1
clone size: NA
D gene: NA
CDR3 protein: CASSKVQASSSYEQYF
CDR3 DNA: TGTGCCAGCAGCAAAGTTCAGGCAAGCAGCTCCTACGAGCAGTACTTC

J gene: TRBJ1-5
V gene: TRBV3-1/TRBV3-2
clone size: NA
D gene: NA
CDR3 protein: CASSQDAQGYQPQHF
CDR3 DNA: TGTGCCAGCAGCCAAGATGCACAGGGTTATCAGCCCCAGCATTTT

J gene: TRBJ1-3
V gene: TRBV3-1/TRBV3-2
clone size: NA
D gene: NA
CDR3 protein: CASSRPYSGNTIYF
CDR3 DNA: TGTGCCAGCAGCCGGCCTTACTCTGGAAACACCATATATTTT

J gene: TRBJ1-2
V gene: TRBV5-8
clone size: NA
D gene: NA
CDR3 protein: CASSLGRGAPNYGYTF
CDR3 DNA: TGTGCCAGCAGCTTGGGTCGGGGGGCACCCAACTATGGCTACACCTTC

J gene: TRBJ1-2
V gene: TRBV5-1
clone size: NA
D gene: NA
CDR3 protein: CASSLDQPTVGYTF
CDR3 DNA: TGCGCCAGCAGCTTGGACCAACCTACCGTCGGCTACACCTTC

J gene: TRBJ1-2
V gene: TRBV30
clone size: NA
D gene: TRBD1
CDR3 protein: CAWRPQGDYGYTF
CDR3 DNA: TGTGCCTGGAGGCCCCAGGGGGACTATGGCTACACCTTC

J gene: TRBJ2-7
V gene: TRBV5-5
clone size: few
D gene: NA
CDR3 protein: CASSLVEGFYEQYF
CDR3 DNA: TGTGCCAGCAGCTTGGTGGAGGGGTTCTACGAGCAGTACTTC

J gene: TRBJ2-1
V gene: TRBV5-1
clone size: NA
D gene: NA
CDR3 protein: CASRKLGDSSGPYNEQFF
CDR3 DNA: TGCGCCAGCAGGAAGCTAGGCGACAGTTCAGGCCCCTACAATGAGCAGTTCTTC

J gene: TRBJ2-2
V gene: TRBV14
clone size: NA
D gene: NA
CDR3 protein: CASSSRHRVDTGELFF
CDR3 DNA: TGTGCCAGCAGCTCTCGTCACAGGGTTGACACCGGGGAGCTGTTTTTT

J gene: TRBJ2-7
V gene: TRBV7-9
clone size: NA
D gene: TRBD1
CDR3 protein: CASSAAGTVYEQYF
CDR3 DNA: TGTGCCAGCAGCGCCGCCGGGACAGTCTACGAGCAGTACTTC